This TCR beta chain was sequenced in a study of control samples from healthy donors and cancer patients (dated by TCRdb to the early 2020s). Library prep was done by the immunoSEQ multiplex PCR assay. Sourced from immuneACCESS, this table was stored by TCRdb with only in-frame sequences that have V and J called. A share of the clones is absent; for the studies checked, an unresolved V gene accounts for under half, and the remainder has no known explanation. Within this sample are under 200,000 clones, with approximately 94% of them counted one time only. About 15% of the sample is held by the ten biggest clonotypes. For this chain, trimming is 6 bases at the V end and 5 bases at the J end, and the number of junction bases without a gene match is 8. The CDR3 starts with the cysteine, ends with the phenylalanine, and has 14 residues. The retained sequence is limited to the CDR3, 42 bases, with the frame set at the first base. The germline V gene supplies CDR1 MDHEN and CDR2 SYDVKM.

On this clone: Its cognate antigen has yet to be identified. It has no much larger one-base neighbor in the sample; base qualities were not kept.

This sequence uses TRBV28 and TRBJ1-1; 8 bases in the middle match TRBD1. What was sequenced was PBMCs. The clonotype was recovered from a man between 60 and 70 years old with colorectal cancer. The CDR3 corresponds to CASSLTGVRTEAFF. The DNA reads TGTGCCAGCAGCCTGACAGGGGTAAGGACTGAAGCTTTCTTT.